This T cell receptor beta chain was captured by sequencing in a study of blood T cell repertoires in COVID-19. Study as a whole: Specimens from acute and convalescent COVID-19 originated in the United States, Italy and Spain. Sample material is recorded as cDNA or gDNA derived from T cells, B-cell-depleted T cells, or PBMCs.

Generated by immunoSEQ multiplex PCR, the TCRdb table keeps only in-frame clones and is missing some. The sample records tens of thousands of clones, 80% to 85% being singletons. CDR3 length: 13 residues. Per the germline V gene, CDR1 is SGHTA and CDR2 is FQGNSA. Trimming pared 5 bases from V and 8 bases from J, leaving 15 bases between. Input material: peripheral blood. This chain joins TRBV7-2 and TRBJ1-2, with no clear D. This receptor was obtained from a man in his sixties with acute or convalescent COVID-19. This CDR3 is CASSAPTGFGYTF. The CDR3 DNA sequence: TGTGCCAGCAGCGCCCCGACGGGGTTCGGCTACACCTTC.